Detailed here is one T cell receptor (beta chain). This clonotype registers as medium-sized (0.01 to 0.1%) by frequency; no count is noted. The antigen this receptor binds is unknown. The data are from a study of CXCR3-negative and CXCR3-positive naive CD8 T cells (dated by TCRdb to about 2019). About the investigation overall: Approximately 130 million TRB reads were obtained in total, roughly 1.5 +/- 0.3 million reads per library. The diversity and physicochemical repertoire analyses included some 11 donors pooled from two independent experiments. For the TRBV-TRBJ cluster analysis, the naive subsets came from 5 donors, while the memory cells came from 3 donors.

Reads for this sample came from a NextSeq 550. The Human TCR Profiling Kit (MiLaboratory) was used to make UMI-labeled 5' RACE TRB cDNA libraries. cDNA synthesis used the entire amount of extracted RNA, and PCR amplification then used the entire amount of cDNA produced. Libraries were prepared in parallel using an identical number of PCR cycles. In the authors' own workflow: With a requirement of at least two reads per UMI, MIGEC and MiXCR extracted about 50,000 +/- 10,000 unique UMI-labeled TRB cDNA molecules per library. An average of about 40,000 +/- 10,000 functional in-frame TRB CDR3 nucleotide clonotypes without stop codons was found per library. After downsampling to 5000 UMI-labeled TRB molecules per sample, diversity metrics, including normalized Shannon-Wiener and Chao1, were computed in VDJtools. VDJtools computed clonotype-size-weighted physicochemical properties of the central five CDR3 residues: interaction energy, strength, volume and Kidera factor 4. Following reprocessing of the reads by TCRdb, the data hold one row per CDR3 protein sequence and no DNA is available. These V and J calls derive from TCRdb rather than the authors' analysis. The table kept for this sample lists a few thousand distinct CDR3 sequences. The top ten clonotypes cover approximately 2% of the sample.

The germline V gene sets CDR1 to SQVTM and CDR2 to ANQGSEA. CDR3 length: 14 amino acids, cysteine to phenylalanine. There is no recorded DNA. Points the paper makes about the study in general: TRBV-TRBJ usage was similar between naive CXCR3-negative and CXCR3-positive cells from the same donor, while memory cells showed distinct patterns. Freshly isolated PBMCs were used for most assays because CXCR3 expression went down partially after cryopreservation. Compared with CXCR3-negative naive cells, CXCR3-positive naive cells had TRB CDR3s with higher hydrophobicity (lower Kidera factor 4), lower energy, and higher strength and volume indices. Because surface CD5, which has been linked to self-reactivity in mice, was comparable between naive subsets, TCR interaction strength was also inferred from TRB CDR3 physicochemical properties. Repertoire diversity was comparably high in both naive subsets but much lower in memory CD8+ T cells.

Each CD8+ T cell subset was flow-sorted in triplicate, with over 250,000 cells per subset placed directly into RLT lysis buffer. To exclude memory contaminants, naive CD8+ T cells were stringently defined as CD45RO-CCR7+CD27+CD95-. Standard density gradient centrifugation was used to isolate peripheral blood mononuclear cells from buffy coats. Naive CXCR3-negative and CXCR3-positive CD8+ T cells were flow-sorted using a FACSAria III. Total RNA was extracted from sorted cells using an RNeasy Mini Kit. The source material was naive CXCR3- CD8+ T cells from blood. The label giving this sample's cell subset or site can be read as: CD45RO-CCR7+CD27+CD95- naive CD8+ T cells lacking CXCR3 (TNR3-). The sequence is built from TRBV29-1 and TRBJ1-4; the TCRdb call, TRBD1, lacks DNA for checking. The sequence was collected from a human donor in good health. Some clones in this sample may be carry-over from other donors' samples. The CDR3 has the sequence CSVIEGELNEKLFF.